This T cell receptor (beta chain) emerged from a study of CD8+ T cells in alopecia areata. This CDR3 spans 15 amino acids. CDR1 SQVTM and CDR2 ANQGSEA come from the germline V gene. Noted treatment: oral pan-JAK inhibitor, 5-10 mg twice daily. Sequencing used cDNA as its template, made by extracting RNA and reverse transcribing it. Clones were read by immunoSEQ multiplex PCR, and TCRdb kept only the in-frame ones, dropping some. In the table there are 110,000 or so clones, 55% to 60% of which are singletons. This receptor was taken from a human donor with alopecia areata. The material sequenced was CD4+ T cells sorted from blood, taken at week 24, from a patient treated with tofacitinib. V and J are TRBV29-1 and TRBJ2-5, with 10 bases fitting TRBD2. The DNA end lines up better with TRBJ2-7; the J call may be wrong. The CDR3 sequence is CSVELLAGSSYEQYF. For the CDR3, the DNA is TGCAGCGTTGAGCTACTAGCGGGGAGCTCCTACGAGCAGTACTTC.